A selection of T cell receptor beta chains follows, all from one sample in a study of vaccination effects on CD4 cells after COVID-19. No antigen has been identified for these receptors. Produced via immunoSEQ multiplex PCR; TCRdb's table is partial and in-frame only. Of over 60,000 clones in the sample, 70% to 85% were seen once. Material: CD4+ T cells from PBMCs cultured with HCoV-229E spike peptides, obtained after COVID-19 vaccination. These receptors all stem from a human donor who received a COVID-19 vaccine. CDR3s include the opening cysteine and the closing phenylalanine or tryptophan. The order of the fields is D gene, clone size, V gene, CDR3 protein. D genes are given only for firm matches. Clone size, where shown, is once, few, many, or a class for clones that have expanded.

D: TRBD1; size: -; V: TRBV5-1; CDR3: CASSSRDRGGDTQYF
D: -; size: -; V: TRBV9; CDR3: CASSEGLFSTGELFF
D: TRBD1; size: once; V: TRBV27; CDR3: CASSSTGFGNTIYF
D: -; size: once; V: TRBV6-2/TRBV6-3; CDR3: CASSQFNTGELFF
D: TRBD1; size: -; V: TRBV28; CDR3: CASSQGGQGYTEAFF
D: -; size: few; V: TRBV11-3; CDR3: CASSTEGEINEQFF
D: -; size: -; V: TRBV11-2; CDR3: CASSPDRSDTQYF
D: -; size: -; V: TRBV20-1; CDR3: CSARAPQPQHF
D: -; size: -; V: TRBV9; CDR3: CASSAIGVLGTEAFF
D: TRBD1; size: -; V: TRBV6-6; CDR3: CASSYAGRGTTDTQYF
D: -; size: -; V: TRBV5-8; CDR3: CASPRSPMSNLSTDTQYF
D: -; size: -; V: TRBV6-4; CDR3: CASSVSTLSTDTQYF
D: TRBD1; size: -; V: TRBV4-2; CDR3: CASSQDGRGPRKLFF
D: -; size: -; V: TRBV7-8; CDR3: CASSLALSRWQAINQPQHF